Below, 15 T cell receptor beta chains from the same sample are listed, as sequenced in a study of T cell responses to AZD1222 COVID-19 vaccine. Clones were read by immunoSEQ multiplex PCR, and TCRdb kept only the in-frame ones, dropping some. The sample consists of more than 250,000 clones, over 85% of them appearing once. Sequenced here: peripheral blood, sampled on day 0 of AZD1222 vaccination. The receptors originated from an adult in good health.

This clone was seen a single time. This chain links TRBV9 with TRBJ1-2, with a tentative D call TRBD1 (5 bases). The CDR3 consists of 13 residues. CDR1 is SGDLS and CDR2 is YYNGEE in the germline V gene. Between the trimmed V and J ends, which lost 4 bases and 4 bases, there was a span of 11 bases. The CDR3: CASSSQGFYGYTF. In nucleotides, the CDR3 is TGTGCCAGCAGCTCCCAGGGTTTCTATGGCTACACCTTC.

The chain combines TRBV18 with TRBJ2-2, with a possible D match to TRBD1 (6 bases). Looked up from germline, CDR1 is KGHSH and CDR2 is LQKENI. Trimming left V 4 bases short and J 1 base short, with 7 bases between. This CDR3 comprises 14 residues. DNA for the CDR3: TGTGCCAGCTCACTGGGACAGAACACCGGGGAGCTGTTTTTT. Its translation: CASSLGQNTGELFF. The full variable domain, in which reference TRBV18 and TRBJ2-2 provide the parts outside the CDR3, is NAGVMQNPRHLVRRRGQEARLRCSPMKGHSHVYWYRQLPEEGLKFMVYLQKENIIDESGMPKERFSAEFPKEGPSILRIQQVVRGDSAAYFCASSLGQNTGELFFGEGSRLTVL.

The chain employs TRBV9 and TRBJ2-2; D gene uncertain. The CDR3 is 16 residues long. In germline, CDR1 is SGDLS, CDR2 YYNGEE. Trimming removed 0 bases at V and 0 bases at J, with 9 bases between. The CDR3 region has the DNA TGTGCCAGCAGCGTAGGCTCCCGTCCGAACACCGGGGAGCTGTTTTTT. The encoded protein is CASSVGSRPNTGELFF.

J is TRBJ1-1 and V is TRBV6-5, with D tentatively TRBD1 (6 bases). CDR3 size: 13 residues. Trimming removed 8 bases from V and 1 base from J, with 11 bases in between. CDR1 MNHEY and CDR2 SVGAGI come from the germline V gene. This chain's CDR3 is CASQQGRNTEAFF. CDR3 sequence (DNA): TGTGCCAGCCAGCAGGGGCGGAACACTGAAGCTTTCTTT.

The chain is built from TRBV6-2 or TRBV6-3 and TRBJ2-3; 12 bases are shared with TRBD2. Germline CDR1 and CDR2: MNHEY and SVGEGT. CDR3 length: 17 residues. The V gene end was trimmed by 4 bases and the J gene end by 2 bases; junction bases not matched to a gene: 7. The chain's CDR3 is CASSFLRLAGDTDTQYF. The CDR3 DNA reads as TGTGCCAGCAGTTTCCTCCGACTAGCGGGAGACACAGATACGCAGTATTTT.

This chain uses TRBV27 with TRBJ2-1; 10 nucleotides agree with TRBD2. Germline lookup yields CDR1 MNHEY and CDR2 SMNVEV (reference sequence). The CDR3 is made up of 14 amino acids. The V gene end was trimmed by 5 bases and the J gene end by 10 bases; junction bases not matched to a gene: 8. The CDR3 reads CASSPGLAHREQFF. CDR3 bases: TGTGCCAGCAGTCCGGGACTAGCGCATAGGGAGCAGTTCTTC.

The V and J genes are TRBV18 and TRBJ1-2, with TRBD1 identical over 8 bases. J lost 4 bases, V lost 6 bases, and 10 bases had no gene match. The CDR3 is 15 amino acids. The germline CDR1 and CDR2 sequences are KGHSH and LQKENI. CDR3 coding DNA: TGTGCCAGCTCGCCTGGACAGGGCCCCTCCTATGGCTACACCTTC. It translates to CASSPGQGPSYGYTF.

The V call is TRBV6-5, the J call TRBJ2-7; a weak D match, TRBD1 (6 bases). CDR1 is MNHEY, CDR2 SVGAGI, per germline. This CDR3 comprises 16 residues. V lost 0 bases and J 4 bases, leaving 16 bases between the germline ends. The CDR3 DNA sequence: TGTGCCAGCAGTTACTCCGACGGTGGACAGAAGTACGAGCAGTACTTC. The encoded protein is CASSYSDGGQKYEQYF.

This clone was picked up a small number of times. The V call is TRBV4-1, the J call TRBJ1-2; maybe TRBD1 (6 bases). CDR1 and CDR2 (germline): MGHRA, YSYEKL. CDR3 length equals 15 residues. Between the trimmed V and J ends, which lost 2 bases and 4 bases, there was a span of 14 bases. The CDR3 is CASSQSVGDIYGYTF. DNA of the CDR3: TGCGCCAGCAGCCAAAGCGTCGGGGACATCTATGGCTACACCTTC.

This sequence joins TRBV5-1 and TRBJ1-1, with D unresolved. V lost 2 bases to trimming and J lost 1 base, with 9 bases between them. There are 14 residues in the CDR3. Per the germline V gene, CDR1 is SGHRS and CDR2 is YFSETQ. The CDR3 coding sequence is TGCGCCAGCAGCTTAAGGCCGGAGAACACTGAAGCTTTCTTT. Its translation is CASSLRPENTEAFF.

This clone has more than one count but fewer than ten. The V call is TRBV2, the J call TRBJ2-7; D remains ambiguous. V lost 6 bases and J 9 bases, leaving 15 bases between the germline ends. CDR3 length equals 12 residues. The germline V gene has CDR1 SNHLY and CDR2 FYNNEI. CDR3 in amino acids: CASSEHSETQYF. The CDR3 bases are TGTGCCAGCAGCGAACACAGCGAGACGCAGTACTTC.

The rearrangement uses TRBV6-1 and TRBJ1-6; D might be TRBD1 (6 bases). V lost 1 base and J 7 bases, leaving 14 bases between the germline ends. The length of the CDR3 is 16 residues. From germline, CDR1 is MNHNS and CDR2 SASEGT. CDR3 in DNA: TGTGCCAGCAGTGAAGGCAGGGGATTAGGCAATTCACCCCTCCACTTT. It encodes CASSEGRGLGNSPLHF.

The chain joins TRBV6-5 to TRBJ2-1; 11 bases align to TRBD2. This CDR3 region has 16 residues. The germline CDR1 and CDR2 sequences are MNHEY and SVGAGI. V gave up 0 bases and J gave up 7 bases; unmatched junction bases: 5. The CDR3: CASSYSLPSGGNEQFF. CDR3 bases: TGTGCCAGCAGTTACTCACTCCCTAGCGGGGGGAATGAGCAGTTCTTC.

The rearrangement links TRBV7-8 to TRBJ2-7; TRBD2 matches at 13 bases. Germline V lookup: CDR1 SGHVS, CDR2 FQNEAQ. There are 16 residues in the CDR3. The junction had 8 bases not matched to a gene; V was cut back by 5 bases and J by 4 bases. The CDR3 sequence is CASSKTRTSGGYEQYF. CDR3 nucleotide sequence: TGTGCCAGCAGCAAAACCAGGACTAGCGGGGGTTACGAGCAGTACTTC.

The J gene is TRBJ2-3, the V gene TRBV27, with D unclear. Trimming removed 2 bases at V and 2 bases at J, with 8 bases between. The germline V gene encodes CDR1 MNHEY and CDR2 SMNVEV (reference sequence). The CDR3 runs to 14 residues. The CDR3 sequence: CASSLNSDTDTQYF. The CDR3 DNA follows: TGTGCCAGCAGTTTAAACTCAGACACAGATACGCAGTATTTT.